This T cell receptor beta chain was sequenced for a study of human T cells and chemical hapten exposure. Findings and limits, study-wide: Sensitizing with DPC caused no change in TCRs above 1 in 1000 frequency.

Stated time point: patch test 1, 2 weeks after DPC sensitization. Regarding treatment: therapeutic diphenylcyclopropenone sensitization with weekly scalp DPC. The V gene lost 0 bases and the J gene lost 5 bases, with 4 bases spanning the gap. The CDR3 loop spans 12 amino acids. Per germline, CDR1 SGHDT and CDR2 YYEEEE. About this clonotype: The antigen remains unidentified.

TCRdb called the RACE reads again in MiXCR, with one record for every CDR3 protein. Of 150,000 to 200,000 distinct CDR3 sequences listed, approximately 20% are singletons. The chain is built from TRBV5-6 and TRBJ2-3, with D uncertain. Material: whole blood, obtained in connection with sensitization to the hapten diphenylcyclopropenone (DPC). This TCR came from a woman in her fifties or sixties with alopecia areata. Some clones in this sample may be carry-over from other donors' samples. Here the CDR3 reads CASSLGLDTQYF. In DNA, the CDR3 is TGTGCCAGCAGCTTGGGGCTAGATACGCAGTATTTT.